This T cell receptor (beta chain) was retrieved from a study of T cell repertoires in cytomegalovirus infection. In the study overall: Both CMV infection and a matching HLA type were indicated by public TCR beta signatures.

Study-level points and caveats: It was HLA-C-restricted CMV-specific TCR beta clonotypes that dominated the response ex vivo. Summed frequency of public TCR beta families distinguished CMV carriers with the relevant HLA.

A word on this clonotype: Its antigen remains unknown.

The germline CDR1 and CDR2 sequences are SGHRS and YFSETQ. This CDR3 is built from 17 residues. The V segment lost 3 bases and the J segment 1 base; nucleotides outside the gene matches: 10. In TCRdb, the reads were re-called with MiXCR into one record per CDR3 protein. The repertoire holds about 200,000 distinct CDR3 sequences, 9.5% seen once, with roughly 5% in the top ten. The receptor was derived from a human donor in good health (CMV status not recorded). Some clones in this sample may be carry-over from other donors' samples. The chain is built from TRBV5-1 and TRBJ2-7; 10 bases fit TRBD1. The sequenced sample consisted of PBMCs. The CDR3 here is CASSSSGTGVNSYEQYF. The CDR3 DNA reads as TGCGCCAGCAGCTCGTCCGGGACAGGGGTTAATTCCTACGAGCAGTACTTC.